This TCR beta chain is drawn from a study of beta chain features in type 1 diabetes. Reverse transcribing all isolated RNA meant expressed TCRB transcripts were sequenced. The data were produced by immunoSEQ multiplex PCR, yet TCRdb's version contains in-frame clones alone and is incomplete. This table has hundreds of thousands of clones, more than 12% appearing once. Per germline, CDR1 SGHRS and CDR2 YFSETQ. The CDR3 extends over 15 amino acids. V lost 1 base, J lost 1 base, and 2 bases stayed unmatched. Findings of the study overall: Among patients with Type 1 diabetes, TCRB CDR3s were moderately but significantly shorter in every one of the four CD4+ subsets. Patients with type 1 diabetes carried fewer insertions and had more deletions at their VDJ junctions. For patients and controls alike, PCR might favor shorter templates to the same degree. Patients' naive, central memory and Treg TCRB repertoires seemed closer to one another than those of healthy donors.

The table lists this clone with a few counts. Its specificity is unknown. J is TRBJ1-1 and V is TRBV5-1; the match to TRBD1 covers 9 bases. Sample: naive CD4+ T cells from blood. The TCR comes from a man in his late teens or twenties with type 1 diabetes. CDR3 sequence reads: CASSLQGQGNTEAFF. The CDR3 bases are TGCGCCAGCAGCTTGCAGGGACAGGGGAACACTGAAGCTTTCTTT.